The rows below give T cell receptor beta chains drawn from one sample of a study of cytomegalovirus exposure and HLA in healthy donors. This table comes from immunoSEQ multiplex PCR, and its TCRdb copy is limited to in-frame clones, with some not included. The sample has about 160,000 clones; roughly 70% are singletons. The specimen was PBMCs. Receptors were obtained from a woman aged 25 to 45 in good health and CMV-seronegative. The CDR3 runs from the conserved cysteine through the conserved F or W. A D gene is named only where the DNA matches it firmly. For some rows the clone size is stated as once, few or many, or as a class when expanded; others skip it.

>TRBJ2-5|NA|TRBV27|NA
TGTGCCAGCAGTTTAGTCCGGGACTTGAAAGACCAGTACTTC
CASSLVRDLKDQYF
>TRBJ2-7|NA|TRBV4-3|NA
TGCGCCAGCAGCCGGAAGGGAGAAGCGCCCTACGAGCAGTACTTC
CASSRKGEAPYEQYF
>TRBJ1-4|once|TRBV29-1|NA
TGCAGCGTAACAGGGATAGGGGCAACTAATGAAAAACTGTTTTTT
CSVTGIGATNEKLFF
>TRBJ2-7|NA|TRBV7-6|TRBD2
TGTGCCAGCAGCCAAGCGGGAAGCTACGAGCAGTACTTC
CASSQAGSYEQYF
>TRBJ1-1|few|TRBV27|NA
TGTGCCAGCAGTTCTGGCCAGAACACTGAAGCTTTCTTT
CASSSGQNTEAFF
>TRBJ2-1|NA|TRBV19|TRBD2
TGTGCCACCAGAGAGGGGAGCGGGAGATCTTACAATGAGCAGTTCTTC
CATREGSGRSYNEQFF
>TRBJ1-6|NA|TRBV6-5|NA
TGTGCCAGCGGGGGCATAAGAACCTATAATTCACCCCTCCACTTT
CASGGIRTYNSPLHF
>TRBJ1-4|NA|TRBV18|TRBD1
TGTGCCAGCTCACTGGGACAGGGGAATGAAAAACTGTTTTTT
CASSLGQGNEKLFF
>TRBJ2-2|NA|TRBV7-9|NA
TGTGCCAGCAGCTTAGGTCCTGGGGAGCTGTTTTTT
CASSLGPGELFF
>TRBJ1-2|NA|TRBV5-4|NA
TGTGCCAGCAGCTTAGATCCCGGGAACGGGTATGGCTACACCTTC
CASSLDPGNGYGYTF
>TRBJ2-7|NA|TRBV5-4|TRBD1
TGTGCCAGCAGCGCGACAGGGGCCTACGAGCAGTACTTC
CASSATGAYEQYF
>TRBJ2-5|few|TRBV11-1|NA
TGTGCCAGCAGCAAGGGGGAGACCCAGTACTTC
CASSKGETQYF
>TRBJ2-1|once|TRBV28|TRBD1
TGTGCCAGCAGCCCCCACCCGGGACAGGGGGTCCGTGAGCAGTTCTTC
CASSPHPGQGVREQFF
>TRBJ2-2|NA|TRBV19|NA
TGTGCCAGTAGTAACCCCTGGAAAGGAGCCGGGGAGCTGTTTTTT
CASSNPWKGAGELFF
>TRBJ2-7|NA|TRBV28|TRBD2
TGTGCCAGCAGCTTTTTCCCGCTTAGCGGGGGGCCGAGAGGCGAGCAGTACTTC
CASSFFPLSGGPRGEQYF
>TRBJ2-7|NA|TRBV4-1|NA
TGCGCCAGCAGCCAAGACCGGGACTCCTACGAGCAGTACTTC
CASSQDRDSYEQYF
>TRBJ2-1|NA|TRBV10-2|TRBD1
TGCGCCAGCAGTGAGCGGGACAGGGGACGAGGGGTCAATGAGCAGTTCTTC
CASSERDRGRGVNEQFF
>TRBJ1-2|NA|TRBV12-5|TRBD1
TGTGCTAGTGGTTTGTACCCGCAGGGGGAAGGGGGCTACACCTTC
CASGLYPQGEGGYTF
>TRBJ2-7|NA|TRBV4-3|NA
TGCGCCAGCAGTCCGGGACTCTATACCCACGAGCAGTACTTC
CASSPGLYTHEQYF
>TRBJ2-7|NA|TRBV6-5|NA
TGTGCCAGCAGTACGATGACAGGTTCCTACGAGCAGTACTTC
CASSTMTGSYEQYF
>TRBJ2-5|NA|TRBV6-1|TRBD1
TGTGCCAGCAGACGGACAGGATCTGAGACCCAGTACTTC
CASRRTGSETQYF
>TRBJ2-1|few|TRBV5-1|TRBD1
TGCGCCAGCAGCAACCGGGACAGGTTGATGGATGAGCAGTTCTTC
CASSNRDRLMDEQFF
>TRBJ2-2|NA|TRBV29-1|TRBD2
TGCAGCGCCGGACTAGCGACGAACACCGGGGAGCTGTTTTTT
CSAGLATNTGELFF
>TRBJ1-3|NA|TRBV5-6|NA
TGTGCCAGCAGCCACCTTCGACTAGGGGGAAACACCATATATTTT
CASSHLRLGGNTIYF
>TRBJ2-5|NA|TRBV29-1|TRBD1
TGCAGCGTTCGACAGGGTAAGGGCCAAGAGACCCAGTACTTC
CSVRQGKGQETQYF
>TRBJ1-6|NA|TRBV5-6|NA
TGTGCCAGCAGCTTCGACCAGGGTTTCGGTGATTCACCCCTCCACTTT
CASSFDQGFGDSPLHF
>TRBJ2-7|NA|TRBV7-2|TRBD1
TGTGCCAGCAGCTTAGGGGACAGGGTCTACGAGCAGTACTTC
CASSLGDRVYEQYF
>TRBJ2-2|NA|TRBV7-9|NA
TGTGCCAGCAGTTCACAGGGTTACGGGGAGCTGTTTTTT
CASSSQGYGELFF
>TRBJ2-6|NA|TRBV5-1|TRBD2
TGCGCCAGCAGCACCAGGGGACTAGCGACACTCTCTGGGGCCAACGTCCTGACTTTC
CASSTRGLATLSGANVLTF
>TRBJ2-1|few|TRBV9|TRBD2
TGTGCCAGCAGCGTAGATGTGGCGGGAGGGTACAATGAGCAGTTCTTC
CASSVDVAGGYNEQFF
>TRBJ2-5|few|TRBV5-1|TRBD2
TGCGCCAGCAGCTCCCTACTAGCGCAAGAGACCCAGTACTTC
CASSSLLAQETQYF
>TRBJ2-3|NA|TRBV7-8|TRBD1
TGTGCCAGCAGCTTGGGACAGGGGGATTCAGATACGCAGTATTTT
CASSLGQGDSDTQYF
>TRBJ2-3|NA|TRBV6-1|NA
TGTGCCAGCAGTTCTACTCTGACAGATACGCAGTATTTT
CASSSTLTDTQYF
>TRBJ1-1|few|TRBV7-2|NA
TGTGCCAGCATCAATTACCACACCGCGGCGGGCCACACTGAAGCTTTCTTT
CASINYHTAAGHTEAFF
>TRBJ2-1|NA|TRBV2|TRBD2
TGTGCCAGCAAAGGGGGACTAGCGGGAGTCAAGTTCTTC
CASKGGLAGVKFF
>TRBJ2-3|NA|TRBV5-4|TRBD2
TGTGCCAGCACCCGAGGCGCGGGAGGGCTTAGCACAGATACGCAGTATTTT
CASTRGAGGLSTDTQYF
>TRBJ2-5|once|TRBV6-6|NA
TGTGCCAGCAGTTACTCTCAGGAGACCCAGTACTTC
CASSYSQETQYF
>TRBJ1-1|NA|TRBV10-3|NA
TGTGCCATCAGGCCGGAAACAACAGGGACTGAAGCTTTCTTT
CAIRPETTGTEAFF
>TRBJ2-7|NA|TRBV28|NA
TGTGCCAGCAGCCGCAAGTGGCTTTACGAGCAGTACTTC
CASSRKWLYEQYF
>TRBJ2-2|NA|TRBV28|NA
TGTGCCAGCAGTCCGAGTTCCGTAGGGGAGCTGTTTTTT
CASSPSSVGELFF
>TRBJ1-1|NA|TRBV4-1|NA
TGCGCCAGCAGCCAAGATCTTAGTCGGGAGGGCACTGAAGCTTTCTTT
CASSQDLSREGTEAFF
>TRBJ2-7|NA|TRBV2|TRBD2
TGTGCCAGCAGTCCCGCTAGCGGGGGTTACGAGCAGTACTTC
CASSPASGGYEQYF
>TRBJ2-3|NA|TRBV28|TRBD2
TGTGCCAGCAGTTTTAGCGGGAGAGGTACGCAGTATTTT
CASSFSGRGTQYF
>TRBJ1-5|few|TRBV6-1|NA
TGTGCCAGCAGTGAAAACAGCGGGGTTCAGCCCCAGCATTTT
CASSENSGVQPQHF
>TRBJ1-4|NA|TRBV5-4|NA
TGTGCCAGCAGCTCGACAGAATCTGGAAAACTGTTTTTT
CASSSTESGKLFF
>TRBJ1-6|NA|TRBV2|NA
TGTGCCAGCATGAGGGACATTGGGAATTCACCCCTCCACTTT
CASMRDIGNSPLHF
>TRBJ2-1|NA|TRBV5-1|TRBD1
TGCGCCAGCAGCTTGGAGGCAGGGGGATTATACAATGAGCAGTTCTTC
CASSLEAGGLYNEQFF
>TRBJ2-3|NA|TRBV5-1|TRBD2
TGCGCCAGCAGCTTGGTTCCTAGCGGGAGTGATACGCAGTATTTT
CASSLVPSGSDTQYF
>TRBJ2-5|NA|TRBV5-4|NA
TGTGCCAGCAGCTTCTCGACAGACCAAGAGACCCAGTACTTC
CASSFSTDQETQYF
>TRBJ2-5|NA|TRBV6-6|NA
TGTGCCAGCAGTTACACGGAGGATGAGACCCAGTACTTC
CASSYTEDETQYF
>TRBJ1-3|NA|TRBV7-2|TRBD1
TGTGCCAGCAGCCCACGGACAGGGGAAGGTAGAAACACCATATATTTT
CASSPRTGEGRNTIYF
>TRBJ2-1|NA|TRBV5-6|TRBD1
TGTGCCAGCAGCTTACGGGACAGGGTCCGCAATGAGCAGTTCTTC
CASSLRDRVRNEQFF
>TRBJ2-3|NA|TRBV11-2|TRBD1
TGTGCCAGCAGCTTGGACAGGGGAAGCACAGATACGCAGTATTTT
CASSLDRGSTDTQYF
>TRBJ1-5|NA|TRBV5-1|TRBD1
TGCGCCAGCAGCTTCGACAGGGTCAATCAGCCCCAGCATTTT
CASSFDRVNQPQHF
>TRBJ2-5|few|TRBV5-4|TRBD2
TGTGCCAGCAGCTTAGCTAGCGGTTTCGGGGAGACCCAGTACTTC
CASSLASGFGETQYF